The 28 T cell receptor beta chains in this list originate from one sample, sequenced in a study of T cell changes during pregnancy in multiple sclerosis (dated by TCRdb to the late 2010s). The library came from the immunoSEQ multiplex PCR assay. The clones in this table, taken by TCRdb from immuneACCESS, are in-frame only. Not every clone is retained; where verified, under half of the shortfall comes from an unresolved V gene, and the cause of the rest is unknown. Recorded for this sample are about 75,000 clones; nearly 95% of them occurred a single time. The ten largest clonotypes hold 0.11% to 0.15% of the sample. The sample in question was CD4+ T cells from peripheral blood mononuclear cells, obtained after pregnancy. The receptors originated from a female donor with multiple sclerosis, enrolled in a pregnancy study.

The chain carries TRBV5-1 and TRBJ2-7; 9 bases line up with TRBD2. The germline CDR1 and CDR2 sequences are SGHRS and YFSETQ. CDR3 length: 16 residues. The trim removed 4 bases at V and 4 bases at J, leaving 12 bases unmatched. CDR3 in DNA: TGCGCCAGCAGCCCCCCAGTGAGCGGGAGGCGGTACGAGCAGTACTTC. Its translation: CASSPPVSGRRYEQYF.

The J gene is TRBJ2-7, the V gene TRBV7-6; unclear D gene. The CDR3 loop spans 14 amino acids. The germline V gene encodes CDR1 SGHVS and CDR2 FNYEAQ. The germline V and J ends were trimmed by 1 base and 0 bases, with 7 bases remaining between them. The CDR3 reads CASSLGHNSYEQYF. The DNA of the CDR3 is TGTGCCAGCAGCTTAGGGCATAACTCCTACGAGCAGTACTTC. Drawing the rest from reference TRBV7-6 and TRBJ2-7, the complete variable domain is GAGVSQSPRYKVTKRGQDVALRCDPISGHVSLYWYRQALGQGPEFLTYFNYEAQQDKSGLPNDRFSAERPEGSISTLTIQRTEQRDSAMYRCASSLGHNSYEQYFGPGTRLTVT.

A few counts support this clone. The V gene is TRBV10-3, the J gene TRBJ2-5, with TRBD2 as a possible D gene (5 bases). The CDR3 extends over 11 amino acids. Germline values: CDR1 ENHRY, CDR2 SYGVKD. V was shortened by 8 bases and J by 4 bases, with 8 bases between the two germline ends. The CDR3 DNA reads as TGTGCCATCGGGCTAGCAGAGACCCAGTACTTC. Protein product: CAIGLAETQYF.

The chain is built from TRBV4-1 and TRBJ1-4; D remains unclear. The CDR3 length is 16 residues. V was cut by 0 bases and J by 6 bases, with 14 bases left in between. Germline V gene sequence: CDR1 MGHRA, CDR2 YSYEKL. The CDR3 DNA follows: TGCGCCAGCAGCCAAGAGGTGAGGGCAGGTTATGAAAAACTGTTTTTT. Amino acid sequence: CASSQEVRAGYEKLFF.

This clone was seen only once. V is TRBV7-3 and J is TRBJ2-2, with D perhaps TRBD1 (6 bases). The CDR3 is 15 residues long. Germline V lookup: CDR1 SGHTA, CDR2 FQGTGA. The V and J ends lost 2 bases and 0 bases respectively, with 7 bases between them. The CDR3 region has the DNA TGTGCCAGCAGCTTAGGGGGCGCGAACACCGGGGAGCTGTTTTTT. Encoded protein: CASSLGGANTGELFF.

J is TRBJ2-1 and V is TRBV6-1, with 7 nucleotides matching TRBD1. Germline V gene data show CDR1 as MNHNS and CDR2 as SASEGT. The CDR3 length is 15 residues. V was pared by 6 bases and J by 0 bases, with 5 bases of the junction left unmatched. For the CDR3, the DNA is TGTGCCAGCAGGGAGACAGGGCGCTCCTACAATGAGCAGTTCTTC. Residues: CASRETGRSYNEQFF.

The chain joins TRBV15 to TRBJ1-4; D perhaps matches TRBD1 (5 bases). The CDR3 is made up of 17 amino acids. V dropped 7 bases and J dropped 8 bases, with 26 bases sitting between them. Germline V gene sequence: CDR1 LNHNV, CDR2 YYDKDF (reference sequence). The CDR3 region has the DNA TGTGCCACCAACGAACCGGCCCTGGGGGGGAGATCAGAAAAACTGTTTTTT. Translated: CATNEPALGGRSEKLFF.

Details on this clone: The same CDR3 also results from other DNA sequences found in this sample. J is TRBJ2-5 and V is TRBV5-1; D gene unclear. The CDR3 covers 13 residues. The ends were cut back, 1 base at V and 1 base at J, with 5 bases in the middle. Per germline, CDR1 SGHRS and CDR2 YFSETQ. The CDR3 DNA reads TGCGCCAGCAGCTTGTCAGGCCAAGAGACCCAGTACTTC. This gives the protein CASSLSGQETQYF.

This clone has only one observation. The chain recombines TRBV11-1 with TRBJ1-1; 7 nucleotides match TRBD1. The CDR3 is made up of 14 amino acids. After removal of 11 bases from V and 0 bases from J, the junction contained 9 bases not matched to a gene. Looked up from germline, CDR1 is SGHAT and CDR2 is FQDESV (reference sequence). CDR3 DNA sequence: TGTGCCTCATCGGGCGGGACAGTGAACACTGAAGCTTTCTTT. This encodes CASSGGTVNTEAFF. The full variable domain, its missing parts supplied by reference TRBV11-1 and TRBJ1-1, is EAEVAQSPRYKITEKSQAVAFWCDPISGHATLYWYRQILGQGPELLVQFQDESVVDDSQLPKDRFSAERLKGVDSTLKIQPAELGDSAMYLCASSGGTVNTEAFFGQGTRLTVV.

The rearrangement uses TRBV29-1 and TRBJ2-7; 7 nucleotides line up with TRBD1. The V segment lost 6 bases and the J segment 1 base; nucleotides outside the gene matches: 15. The CDR3 has 16 amino acids. CDR1 and CDR2 from the germline V gene are SQVTM and ANQGSEA. In DNA, the CDR3 is TGCAGCGTGGAAAAAGATGACAGGGTTGGGTCCTACGAGCAGTACTTC. It translates to CSVEKDDRVGSYEQYF.

The chain employs TRBV9 and TRBJ2-3; D gene ambiguous. Germline loops: CDR1 SGDLS, CDR2 YYNGEE. V lost 1 base and J 0 bases, leaving 12 bases between the germline ends. There are 16 residues in the CDR3. CDR3 protein: CASSVSPASSTDTQYF. CDR3 DNA sequence: TGTGCCAGCAGCGTATCCCCAGCTAGTAGCACAGATACGCAGTATTTT.

This sequence joins TRBV27 and TRBJ2-7; tentatively, D is TRBD1 (6 bases). The CDR3 covers 12 residues. Germline values: CDR1 MNHEY, CDR2 SMNVEV (reference sequence). V lost 9 bases and J 5 bases, leaving 14 bases between the germline ends. The CDR3 DNA is TGTGCCAGTCAGGATGGGGGCCACGAGCAGTACTTC. Translated, it gives CASQDGGHEQYF.

The count of this clone is one. The V call is TRBV7-2, the J call TRBJ2-1, with 7 nucleotides matching TRBD1. This CDR3 has 18 amino acids. V shed 5 bases and J 1 base; nucleotides not matched to a gene: 14. CDR1 is SGHTA and CDR2 is FQGNSA in the germline V gene. CDR3 protein: CASSPADRDIWSYNEQFF. CDR3 DNA sequence: TGTGCCAGCAGCCCCGCTGACAGGGATATTTGGTCCTACAATGAGCAGTTCTTC.

This sequence joins TRBV5-5 and TRBJ2-1; 9 nucleotides match TRBD2. Per germline, CDR1 SGHKS and CDR2 YYEKEE (reference sequence). V lost 4 bases and J lost 9; bases outside the gene matches: 5. The CDR3 extends over 13 amino acids. This chain's CDR3 is CASSNSGRSEQFF. The CDR3 DNA reads TGTGCCAGCAGCAATAGCGGGAGAAGTGAGCAGTTCTTC.

The chain couples TRBV7-2 to TRBJ1-2, with TRBD1 matching over 7 bases. The junction had 7 bases not matched to a gene; V was cut back by 5 bases and J by 4 bases. CDR1 and CDR2 (germline): SGHTA, FQGNSA. The CDR3 is 14 residues long. CDR3 nucleotides: TGTGCCAGCAGCCCGAGACAGGGACTCTATGGCTACACCTTC. This codes for CASSPRQGLYGYTF.

The chain couples TRBV5-6 to TRBJ2-7; the D is unclear. Trimming took off 2 bases at V and 3 bases at J, with 6 bases between the two ends. Germline loops: CDR1 SGHDT, CDR2 YYEEEE. The CDR3 is made up of 12 amino acids. CDR3 coding DNA: TGTGCCAGCAGCTTAGACTTCTACGAGCAGTACTTC. Translating gives CASSLDFYEQYF.

The rearrangement uses TRBV6-5 and TRBJ2-7; 10 bases map to TRBD2. This CDR3 contains 15 residues. V shed 6 bases, J shed 7 bases, and the junction held 12 bases outside the gene matches. Looked up from germline, CDR1 is MNHEY and CDR2 is SVGAGI. DNA for the CDR3: TGTGCCAGCAGCACCCTAGCGGGAGAGGCAAGAGAGCAGTACTTC. Translated, it gives CASSTLAGEAREQYF.

The chain has TRBV4-3 and TRBJ1-5; 8 nucleotides align to TRBD1. The V and J ends lost 0 bases and 9 bases, in that order; junction bases with no gene match: 13. The CDR3 has 17 amino acids. CDR1 LGHNA and CDR2 YSLEER come from the germline V gene. The CDR3 region is CASSQDYGQGSQRPQHF. The CDR3 DNA reads TGCGCCAGCAGCCAAGATTATGGACAGGGTTCCCAGAGGCCCCAGCATTTT.

The J gene is TRBJ2-5, the V gene TRBV6-1; D unresolved. TRBJ2-7 explains the end of the DNA better; the J call may be wrong. CDR1 and CDR2 from the germline V gene are MNHNS and SASEGT. The CDR3 sequence is 16 residues long. The CDR3 nucleotides are TGTGCCAGCAGTGGCGGTAGGTCGTGGAGCTCCTACGAGCAGTACTTC. Amino acids: CASSGGRSWSSYEQYF.

The J gene is TRBJ1-2, the V gene TRBV14, with D possibly TRBD1 on 5 matching bases. Germline V gene data show CDR1 as SGHDN and CDR2 as FVKESK. Trimming cost V 4 bases and J 4 bases, with 7 bases left between them. This CDR3 has 12 residues. CDR3 region: CASSPDSYGYTF. Here the CDR3 DNA reads TGTGCCAGCAGCCCAGACAGCTATGGCTACACCTTC.

The J gene is TRBJ1-1, the V gene TRBV19, with TRBD1 matching over 9 bases. CDR1 and CDR2 (germline): LNHDA, SQIVND (reference sequence). CDR3 size: 15 residues. V gave up 6 bases and J gave up 4 bases; unmatched junction bases: 9. CDR3 region: CASRGQQGAFTEAFF. The CDR3 DNA is TGTGCCAGTAGGGGTCAACAGGGGGCTTTCACTGAAGCTTTCTTT. Full variable domain (missing parts from reference TRBV19 and TRBJ1-1): DGGITQSPKYLFRKEGQNVTLSCEQNLNHDAMYWYRQDPGQGLRLIYYSQIVNDFQKGDIAEGYSVSREKKESFPLTVTSAQKNPTAFYLCASRGQQGAFTEAFFGQGTRLTVV.

The rearrangement joins TRBV27 to TRBJ1-3; 8 nucleotides agree with TRBD1. V lost 5 bases, J lost 0 bases, and 3 bases stayed unmatched. CDR3 length equals 15 residues. Germline V gives CDR1 MNHEY, CDR2 SMNVEV (reference sequence). This CDR3 reads CASSRDRSSGNTIYF. The CDR3 coding sequence is TGTGCCAGCAGTCGGGACAGGAGCTCTGGAAACACCATATATTTT.

V usage is TRBV23-1 and J usage is TRBJ2-5; 7 bases map to TRBD1. TRBV23-1 is recorded as an ORF, its role being uncertain. CDR3 length: 19 amino acids. V shed 5 bases and J 2 bases; nucleotides not matched to a gene: 20. The CDR3 sequence: CASSKHWTRGQALQETQYF. In nucleotides, the CDR3 is TGCGCCAGCAGTAAACACTGGACTCGAGGACAGGCGTTGCAAGAGACCCAGTACTTC.

The chain couples TRBV30 to TRBJ2-1; D remains unclear. The CDR3 sequence is 12 residues long. Looked up from germline, CDR1 is GTSNPN and CDR2 is SVGIG (reference sequence). V lost 0 bases to trimming and J lost 9 bases, with 9 bases between them. In DNA, the CDR3 is TGTGCCTGGAGTGTACAAACAAGTGAGCAGTTCTTC. This codes for CAWSVQTSEQFF.

The chain couples TRBV6-6 to TRBJ2-7; TRBD1 agrees at 9 bases. J lost 6 bases, V lost 6 bases, and 3 bases had no gene match. This CDR3 is built from 12 residues. CDR1 MNHNY and CDR2 SVGAGI come from the germline V gene (reference sequence). This CDR3 reads CASRRQGVEQYF. The DNA for the CDR3 is TGTGCCAGCAGACGACAGGGGGTCGAGCAGTACTTC.

V usage is TRBV28 and J usage is TRBJ2-7; no definite D call. This CDR3 has 14 amino acids. CDR1 MDHEN and CDR2 SYDVKM come from the germline V gene. V lost 6 bases and J lost 3, with 15 bases in between. The CDR3 spells CASSLDQPNYEQYF. The CDR3 DNA is TGTGCCAGCAGCCTAGACCAGCCCAACTACGAGCAGTACTTC. Complete variable domain (other parts from reference TRBV28 and TRBJ2-7): DVKVTQSSRYLVKRTGEKVFLECVQDMDHENMFWYRQDPGLGLRLIYFSYDVKMKEKGDIPEGYSVSREKKERFSLILESASTNQTSMYLCASSLDQPNYEQYFGPGTRLTVT.

In DNA form, the CDR3 reads TGTGCCAGCAGCGTAGTGTCAGGGTTTAACACCGGGGAGCTGTTTTTT. Translation gives CASSVVSGFNTGELFF. The chain joins TRBV9 to TRBJ2-2; possibly TRBD1 for D (5 bases). The CDR3 sequence is 16 residues long. The germline CDR1 and CDR2 sequences are SGDLS and YYNGEE. V was shortened by 0 bases and J by 2 bases, with 11 bases between the two germline ends.

V usage is TRBV2 and J usage is TRBJ2-1; tentatively, D is TRBD1 (6 bases). V was shortened by 7 bases and J by 0 bases, with 10 bases between the two germline ends. Germline V gives CDR1 SNHLY, CDR2 FYNNEI. The CDR3 length is 14 residues. The CDR3 spells CASNQDSSYNEQFF. DNA for the CDR3: TGTGCCAGCAACCAGGACAGCTCCTACAATGAGCAGTTCTTC.